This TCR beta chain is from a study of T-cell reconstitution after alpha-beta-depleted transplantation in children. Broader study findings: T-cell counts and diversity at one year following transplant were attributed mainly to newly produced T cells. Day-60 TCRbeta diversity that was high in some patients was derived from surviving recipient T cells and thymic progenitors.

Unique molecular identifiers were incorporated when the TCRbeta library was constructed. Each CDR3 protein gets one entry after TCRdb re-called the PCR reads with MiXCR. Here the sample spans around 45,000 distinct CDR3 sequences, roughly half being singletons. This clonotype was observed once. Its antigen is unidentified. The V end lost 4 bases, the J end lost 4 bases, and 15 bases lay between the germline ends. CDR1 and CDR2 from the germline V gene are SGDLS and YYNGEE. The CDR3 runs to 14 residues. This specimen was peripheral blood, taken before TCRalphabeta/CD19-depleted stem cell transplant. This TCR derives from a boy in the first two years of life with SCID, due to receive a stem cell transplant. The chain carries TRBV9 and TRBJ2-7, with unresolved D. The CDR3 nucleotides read TGTGCCAGCAGCCCCCGCCAAGGGAATTACGAGCAGTACTTC. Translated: CASSPRQGNYEQYF.